The next 27 T cell receptor beta chains were all read from a single sample in a study of beta chain features in type 1 diabetes. Of the isolated RNA, all was reverse transcribed, and so the sequenced material was expressed TCRB transcripts. Here immunoSEQ multiplex PCR was the method, and the copy in TCRdb shows in-frame clones only, minus some. The sample has about 150,000 clones; around 10% are singletons. Sequencing input: central memory CD4+ T cells from blood. The receptors originated from a man aged 18 to 30 in good health.

The chain combines TRBV6-6 with TRBJ2-5, with TRBD2 matching over 10 bases. The junction had 9 bases not matched to a gene; V was cut back by 5 bases and J by 3 bases. The CDR3 contains 16 residues. The germline gives CDR1 MNHNY, CDR2 SVGAGI (reference sequence). Written as DNA, the CDR3 is TGTGCCAGCAGTCTCGCGTACGGACTAGCGGAAGAGACCCAGTACTTC. This sequence encodes CASSLAYGLAEETQYF.

This clone has just a few counts. The genes are TRBV28 and TRBJ2-6; unclear D gene. CDR3 size: 14 residues. Germline V lookup: CDR1 MDHEN, CDR2 SYDVKM. V lost 7 bases and J 1 base, leaving 8 bases between the germline ends. The CDR3 spells CASTSVSGANVLTF. The CDR3 DNA reads TGTGCCAGCACCTCAGTATCTGGGGCCAACGTCCTGACTTTC. Full variable domain (rest looked up from reference TRBV28 and TRBJ2-6): DVKVTQSSRYLVKRTGEKVFLECVQDMDHENMFWYRQDPGLGLRLIYFSYDVKMKEKGDIPEGYSVSREKKERFSLILESASTNQTSMYLCASTSVSGANVLTFGAGSRLTVL.

This chain joins TRBV6-5 and TRBJ2-5, with 9 bases fitting TRBD2. CDR3 length: 15 residues. The V and J ends lost 6 bases and 2 bases, in that order; junction bases with no gene match: 7. Germline CDR1 reads MNHEY; CDR2 reads SVGAGI. CDR3 protein: CASSGLTSGQETQYF. The CDR3 bases are TGTGCCAGCAGCGGCCTGACTAGCGGTCAAGAGACCCAGTACTTC.

This clone was observed a handful of times. CDR3 region: CASSLAGAETQYF. CDR3 DNA sequence: TGTGCCAGCAGCTTAGCCGGGGCGGAGACCCAGTACTTC. The rearrangement uses TRBV7-2 and TRBJ2-5, with D tentatively TRBD1 or TRBD2 (5 bases each). The CDR3 contains 13 residues. V was clipped by 0 bases and J by 5 bases, with 7 bases between them. Per germline, CDR1 SGHTA and CDR2 FQGNSA.

The sample holds many counts of this clone. The chain employs TRBV4-3 and TRBJ1-4; a weak D match, TRBD1 (5 bases). The CDR3 is made up of 9 amino acids. Germline-derived CDR1 and CDR2 are LGHNA and YSLEER. The DNA for the CDR3 is TGCGATTGGAGGGGAAAACTGTTTTTT. Amino acid sequence: CDWRGKLFF.

V gene TRBV18 combines with J gene TRBJ2-6; maybe TRBD1 (6 bases). This CDR3 comprises 16 residues. V lost 3 bases to trimming and J lost 0 bases, with 9 bases between them. CDR1 is KGHSH, CDR2 LQKENI, per germline. In DNA form, the CDR3 reads TGTGCCAGCTCACCCCGACAGGTCTCTGGGGCCAACGTCCTGACTTTC. It codes for CASSPRQVSGANVLTF. Full variable domain (missing parts from reference TRBV18 and TRBJ2-6): NAGVMQNPRHLVRRRGQEARLRCSPMKGHSHVYWYRQLPEEGLKFMVYLQKENIIDESGMPKERFSAEFPKEGPSILRIQQVVRGDSAAYFCASSPRQVSGANVLTFGAGSRLTVL.

Relative to its sample, this clone is medium-sized (0.01 to 0.1%). This sequence joins TRBV14 and TRBJ1-1, with D perhaps matching TRBD1 (5 bases). CDR1 SGHDN and CDR2 FVKESK come from the germline V gene. The CDR3 runs 15 residues. Trimming took off 6 bases at V and 5 bases at J, with 19 bases between the two ends. In DNA, the CDR3 is TGTGCCAGCAGTCCCAGAGGGCAGGGTCGGACTGAAGCTTTCTTT. The encoded protein is CASSPRGQGRTEAFF.

The chain is built from TRBV10-3 and TRBJ1-2, with 10 nucleotides matching TRBD1. The germline gives CDR1 ENHRY, CDR2 SYGVKD. The CDR3 is 13 amino acids. J lost 5 bases, V lost 11 bases, and 8 bases had no gene match. CDR3 in amino acids: CALRGTGEYGYTF. The CDR3, as DNA: TGTGCCCTACGAGGGACAGGGGAGTATGGCTACACCTTC.

The sample holds a few counts of this clone. The CDR3 is CASSSYPRSGRSQETQYF. In DNA, the CDR3 is TGTGCCAGCAGCTCCTATCCCCGAAGCGGGCGTTCACAAGAGACCCAGTACTTC. The J gene is TRBJ2-5, the V gene TRBV13; D possibly corresponds to TRBD2 (6 bases). The CDR3 runs to 18 residues. The germline CDR1 and CDR2 sequences are PRHDT and FYEKMQ (reference sequence). Trimming left V 4 bases short and J 2 bases short, with 23 bases between.

This clone was counted only a few times. The V gene is TRBV13, the J gene TRBJ2-1; 16 positions match TRBD2. Trimming took 5 bases from V and 0 from J; bases not matched to a gene: 13. CDR3 length equals 21 residues. Germline-derived CDR1 and CDR2 are PRHDT and FYEKMQ (reference sequence). As DNA, the CDR3 is TGTGCCAGCAGCGCCTTTCTACCGGGACTAGCGGGGGGGAGCTCCTACAATGAGCAGTTCTTC. Protein: CASSAFLPGLAGGSSYNEQFF.

This clone was seen ten or more times. The V gene is TRBV12-5, the J gene TRBJ2-3; 9 bases line up with TRBD1. The CDR3 totals 17 residues. Per germline, CDR1 LGHNT and CDR2 FRNRAP. V lost 2 bases to trimming and J lost 4 bases; unmatched junction nucleotides: 10. CDR3 nucleotides: TGTGCTAGTGGTTTGCCGGGGACAGGGTCTCGCGCAGATACGCAGTATTTT. As protein: CASGLPGTGSRADTQYF.

This clone was counted between two and nine times. The chain carries TRBV11-2 and TRBJ1-1; D unclear. Germline CDR1 is SGHAT and CDR2 is FQNNGV. The CDR3 is made up of 13 amino acids. V lost 1 base and J 5 bases, leaving 8 bases between the germline ends. The CDR3 DNA reads as TGTGCCAGCAGCTTAGCCGGACGAACTGAAGCTTTCTTT. It encodes CASSLAGRTEAFF.

This clone was recorded a few times. The chain employs TRBV2 and TRBJ2-7; weak D call: TRBD1 (6 bases). The germline V gene encodes CDR1 SNHLY and CDR2 FYNNEI. This CDR3 has 12 amino acids. Trimming cost V 8 bases and J 4 bases, with 12 bases left between them. The CDR3 nucleotides are TGTGCCAGCCGCAGGGGCTGGTACGAGCAGTACTTC. Translation: CASRRGWYEQYF. The complete variable domain, with remaining parts taken from reference TRBV2 and TRBJ2-7, reads EPEVTQTPSHQVTQMGQEVILRCVPISNHLYFYWYRQILGQKVEFLVSFYNNEISEKSEIFDDQFSVERPDGSNFTLKIRSTKLEDSAMYFCASRRGWYEQYFGPGTRLTVT.

This clone was seen a handful of times. The chain employs TRBV23-1 and TRBJ2-3; no clear D. TRBV23-1 is designated an ORF whose function remains uncertain. Trimming left V 4 bases short and J 3 bases short, with 17 bases between. The CDR3 covers 16 residues. The CDR3 region is CASSPPLRVQTDTQYF. For the CDR3, the DNA is TGCGCCAGCAGTCCCCCCCTAAGGGTACAAACAGATACGCAGTATTTT.

As to this clone: With a far larger clone one base away, a read error is the likely cause. This specimen includes other DNA sequences encoding the same CDR3. The chain carries TRBV28 and TRBJ2-6, with D perhaps TRBD1 (5 bases). The ends were cut back, 3 bases at V and 4 bases at J, with 10 bases in the middle. The CDR3 is 15 amino acids. The V gene's germline CDR1 is MDHEN and CDR2 SYDVKM. CDR3 sequence reads: CASSLSGPGANVLTF. The CDR3 DNA sequence: TGTGCCAGCAGTTTGTCAGGGCCGGGGGCCAACGTCCTGACTTTC.

This clone was picked up many times. The chain is built from TRBV18 and TRBJ1-2; a possible D gene is TRBD1 (6 bases). V gave up 3 bases and J gave up 6 bases, with 11 bases separating them. Germline V lookup: CDR1 KGHSH, CDR2 LQKENI. This CDR3 is built from 13 residues. This CDR3 is CASSPGTTHGYTF. The CDR3, as DNA: TGTGCCAGCTCACCCGGGACAACGCATGGCTACACCTTC.

This clone was seen more than once but under ten times. The rearrangement links TRBV9 to TRBJ2-7; D may be TRBD2 (5 bases). The germline gives CDR1 SGDLS, CDR2 YYNGEE. The CDR3 runs 13 residues. The ends were cut back, 0 bases at V and 7 bases at J, with 11 bases in the middle. DNA for the CDR3: TGTGCCAGCAGCGTAGACGGGGTAAGAGAGCAGTACTTC. Translated: CASSVDGVREQYF.

This clone turned up a few times. This sequence joins TRBV9 and TRBJ2-7; maybe TRBD2 (7 bases). Trimming removed 4 bases at V and 1 base at J, with 27 bases between. The germline V gene has CDR1 SGDLS and CDR2 YYNGEE. This CDR3 region has 19 residues. CDR3 protein: CASSPGAKRVASGSYEQYF. The CDR3 DNA follows: TGTGCCAGCAGCCCGGGGGCGAAACGGGTGGCTAGCGGTTCCTACGAGCAGTACTTC.

This clone has only a few counts. This rearrangement joins TRBV6-1 to TRBJ1-6; 8 bases agree with TRBD1. Unmatched junction bases numbered 8, after V lost 6 bases and J lost 7 bases. Per germline, CDR1 MNHNS and CDR2 SASEGT. The CDR3 is 15 residues long. CDR3 in amino acids: CASSITGGTNSPLHF. CDR3 DNA sequence: TGTGCCAGCAGCATAACAGGGGGGACCAATTCACCCCTCCACTTT.

In this sample, this clone turned up many times. J is TRBJ1-1 and V is TRBV4-2; D is uncertain. Germline lookup yields CDR1 LGHNA and CDR2 YNFKEQ. The CDR3 consists of 14 residues. Trimming shortened V by 0 bases and J by 5 bases, and 10 bases separated the two germline ends. CDR3 coding DNA: TGTGCCAGCAGCCAAGACGCGGGAAGGACTGAAGCTTTCTTT. Protein sequence: CASSQDAGRTEAFF.

This clone has a handful of counts. This chain uses TRBV5-4 with TRBJ2-1; 9 positions agree with TRBD2. This CDR3 has 15 residues. With 0 bases clipped from V and 6 bases from J, the junction kept 4 bases outside the gene matches. Germline CDR1 is SGHNT and CDR2 is YYREEE (reference sequence). The chain's CDR3 is CASSLGTSEFNEQFF. The DNA of the CDR3 is TGTGCCAGCAGCTTGGGGACTAGCGAGTTCAATGAGCAGTTCTTC.

This clone was counted a few times. The genes are TRBV29-1 and TRBJ1-2; 11 bases map to TRBD1. CDR1 and CDR2 (germline): SQVTM, ANQGSEA. The CDR3 sequence is 16 residues long. After removal of 6 bases from V and 2 bases from J, the junction contained 11 bases not matched to a gene. The CDR3 DNA is TGCAGCGTCCCGGGACAGGGGGAAGTACCCAACTATGGCTACACCTTC. This sequence encodes CSVPGQGEVPNYGYTF. The whole variable domain, remainder taken from reference TRBV29-1 and TRBJ1-2, is SAVISQKPSRDICQRGTSLTIQCQVDSQVTMMFWYRQQPGQSLTLIATANQGSEATYESGFVIDKFPISRPNLTFSTLTVSNMSPEDSSIYLCSVPGQGEVPNYGYTFGSGTRLTVV.

This clone was counted a few times. This chain uses TRBV7-2 with TRBJ2-1, with 7 bases lining up with TRBD2. The J segment lost 13 bases and the V segment lost 1 base, leaving 10 bases of the junction unmatched. The CDR3 runs to 14 residues. Looked up from germline, CDR1 is SGHTA and CDR2 is FQGNSA. In DNA form, the CDR3 reads TGTGCCAGCAGCTTAGGATTCGGCGCGGGGGAACAGTTCTTC. Translation: CASSLGFGAGEQFF.

The V and J genes are TRBV7-2 and TRBJ2-3; 9 nucleotides match TRBD2. Germline assignment: CDR1 SGHTA and CDR2 FQGNSA. This CDR3 has 17 residues. V was pared by 1 base and J by 0 bases, with 5 bases of the junction left unmatched. Here the CDR3 reads CASSLVRLAGSTDTQYF. In DNA form, the CDR3 reads TGTGCCAGCAGCTTAGTCCGGCTAGCGGGAAGCACAGATACGCAGTATTTT.

CDR3 DNA sequence: TGTGCGACCGGGACCCAGGACAGGGCCCAGTACTTC. Its translation is CATGTQDRAQYF. J is TRBJ2-5 and V is TRBV30, with TRBD1 matching over 8 bases. This CDR3 has 12 residues. Germline V gene data show CDR1 as GTSNPN and CDR2 as SVGIG (reference sequence).

The genes are TRBV5-6 and TRBJ1-2, with a possible D match to TRBD1 (6 bases). Deletions cut 2 bases from V and 2 bases from J, with 19 bases between. The germline CDR1 and CDR2 sequences are SGHDT and YYEEEE. The CDR3 runs to 17 residues. CDR3: CASSFLGTGRENYGYTF. The CDR3 coding sequence is TGTGCCAGCAGCTTTCTAGGCACAGGGAGGGAAAACTATGGCTACACCTTC. Variable domain in full (rest from reference TRBV5-6 and TRBJ1-2): DAGVTQSPTHLIKTRGQQVTLRCSPKSGHDTVSWYQQALGQGPQFIFQYYEEEERQRGNFPDRFSGHQFPNYSSELNVNALLLGDSALYLCASSFLGTGRENYGYTFGSGTRLTVV.

The genes are TRBV23-1 and TRBJ1-1; 7 bases are shared with TRBD1. TRBV23-1 is an ORF for which the function is uncertain. There are 17 residues in the CDR3. The V segment lost 2 bases and the J segment 4 bases; nucleotides outside the gene matches: 13. The CDR3 region has the DNA TGCGCCAGCAGTCAAATTTACCACAGGGGAGGATCCACTGAAGCTTTCTTT. Translation: CASSQIYHRGGSTEAFF.